This T cell receptor (beta chain) is drawn from a study of blood T cell repertoires in COVID-19. Looking at the study overall: The analysed material was cDNA or gDNA that came from T cells, B-cell-depleted T cells, or PBMCs.

The CDR3 consists of 17 residues. V lost 0 bases, J lost 0 bases, and 12 bases lay in between. Germline V gives CDR1 LGHNA, CDR2 YNFKEQ. Repertoires were generated with immunoSEQ multiplex PCR, while TCRdb's copy carries only in-frame clones and drops some. The table includes a few hundred thousand clones, 75% to 90% detected once. The chain joins TRBV4-2 to TRBJ2-4; weak D call: TRBD1 (6 bases). The source is a human donor in a cohort sampled during active COVID-19. The sample taken for sequencing was peripheral blood. CDR3 nucleotide sequence: TGTGCCAGCAGCCAAGATAGGACAGACTTAGCCAAAAACATTCAGTACTTC. Translating it yields CASSQDRTDLAKNIQYF.